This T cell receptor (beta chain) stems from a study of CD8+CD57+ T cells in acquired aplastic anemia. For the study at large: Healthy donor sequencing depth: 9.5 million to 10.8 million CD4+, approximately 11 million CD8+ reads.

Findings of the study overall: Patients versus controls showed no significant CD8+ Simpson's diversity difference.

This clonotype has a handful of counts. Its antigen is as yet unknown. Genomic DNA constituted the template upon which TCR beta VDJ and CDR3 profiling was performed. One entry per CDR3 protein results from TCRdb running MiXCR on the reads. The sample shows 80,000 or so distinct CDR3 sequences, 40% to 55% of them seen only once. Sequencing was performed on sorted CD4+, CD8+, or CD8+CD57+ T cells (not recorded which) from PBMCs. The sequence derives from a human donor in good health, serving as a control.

The CDR3 loop is CASSLVGSGETQYF. The DNA for the CDR3 is TGTGCCAGCAGCTTAGTCGGGAGCGGGGAGACCCAGTACTTC. This chain uses TRBV7-9 with TRBJ2-5; D is perhaps TRBD2 (6 bases). V was cut by 1 base and J by 5 bases, with 11 bases left in between. CDR3 length equals 14 residues. Germline values: CDR1 SEHNR, CDR2 FQNEAQ (reference sequence). Full variable domain (missing parts from reference TRBV7-9 and TRBJ2-5): DTGVSQNPRHKITKRGQNVTFRCDPISEHNRLYWYRQTLGQGPEFLTYFQNEAQLEKSRLLSDRFSAERPKGSFSTLEIQRTEQGDSAMYLCASSLVGSGETQYFGPGTRLLVL.